These T cell receptor beta chains were read from a single sample in a study of cytomegalovirus exposure and HLA in healthy donors. Only in-frame clones appear in the TCRdb table, and some are missing; sequencing was by immunoSEQ multiplex PCR. This table holds fewer than 85,000 clones. The sample taken for sequencing was PBMCs. Receptors were obtained from a man in his forties or fifties in good health and CMV-seropositive. Both conserved end residues are part of each CDR3. Each record gives: D gene, clone size, V gene, J gene, CDR3 protein, CDR3 DNA. D genes are given only for firm matches. Size is omitted from some rows. Given values are once, few, many or a class for expanded clones.

-,-,TRBV7-2,TRBJ2-7,CASSLTRTAEQYF,TGTGCCAGCAGCTTAACACGGACAGCCGAGCAGTACTTC
TRBD1,large,TRBV5-5,TRBJ1-4,CASTSEGQENEKLFF,TGTGCCAGCACCTCGGAGGGACAGGAGAATGAAAAACTGTTTTTT
-,-,TRBV5-1,TRBJ2-7,CASSPKGGATYEQYF,TGCGCCAGCTCCCCCAAGGGGGGGGCCACCTACGAGCAGTACTTC
TRBD1,-,TRBV7-3,TRBJ2-1,CASSSVGQGYNEQFF,TGTGCCAGCAGCTCCGTAGGACAGGGTTACAATGAGCAGTTCTTC
-,-,TRBV29-1,TRBJ2-7,CSIYIPLSGDSAYEQYF,TGCAGCATCTATATCCCCCTATCGGGGGACAGCGCCTACGAGCAGTACTTC
-,-,TRBV10-3,TRBJ1-2,CATEGDYGYTF,TGTGCCACCGAGGGGGACTATGGCTACACCTTC
-,-,TRBV5-1,TRBJ2-5,CASSSGAAGGKKETQYF,TGCGCCAGCAGCTCAGGGGCAGCAGGGGGGAAGAAAGAGACCCAGTACTTC
-,-,TRBV13,TRBJ1-3,CASSRSRSGNTIYF,TGTGCCAGCAGCCGATCCCGGTCTGGAAACACCATATATTTT
TRBD2,-,TRBV2,TRBJ2-7,CASRLAGDEQYF,TGTGCCAGCAGGCTAGCGGGAGACGAGCAGTACTTC
-,-,TRBV2,TRBJ1-1,CASSEALGGAGTEAFF,TGTGCCAGCAGTGAAGCGCTTGGGGGGGCCGGCACTGAAGCTTTCTTT
-,-,TRBV7-3,TRBJ1-3,CASSPAGNTIYF,TGTGCCAGCAGCCCAGCTGGAAACACCATATATTTT
-,-,TRBV6-6,TRBJ1-5,CASRVDTSNQPQHF,TGTGCCAGCAGAGTGGACACGAGCAATCAGCCCCAGCATTTT
TRBD1,-,TRBV10-2,TRBJ2-2,CASEDRAPNTGELFF,TGCGCCAGCGAGGACAGGGCGCCGAACACCGGGGAGCTGTTTTTT
-,-,TRBV20-1,TRBJ1-2,CSATGEYGYTF,TGCAGTGCTACAGGGGAATATGGCTACACCTTC